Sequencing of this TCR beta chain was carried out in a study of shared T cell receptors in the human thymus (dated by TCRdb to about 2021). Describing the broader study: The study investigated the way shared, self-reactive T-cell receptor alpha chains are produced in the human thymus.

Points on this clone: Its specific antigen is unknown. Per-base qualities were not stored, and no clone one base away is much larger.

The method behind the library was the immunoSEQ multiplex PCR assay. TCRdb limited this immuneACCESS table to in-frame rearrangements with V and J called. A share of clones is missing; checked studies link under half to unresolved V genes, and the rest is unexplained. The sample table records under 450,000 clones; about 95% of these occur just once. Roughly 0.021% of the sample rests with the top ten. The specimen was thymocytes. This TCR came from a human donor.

The CDR3 protein: CASSPGLALTPSTDTQYF. In nucleotides, the sequence is TGTGCCAGCAGTCCAGGGTTAGCCCTTACCCCCAGCACAGATACGCAGTATTTT. The chain joins TRBV28 to TRBJ2-3; the D gene is perhaps TRBD1, on 5 matching bases. From cysteine to phenylalanine, the CDR3 is 18 amino acids long. Only the CDR3 DNA stays, 54 bases, in frame from base 1. At the junction V is shortened by 5 bases and J by 0 bases, with 21 bases in between. The germline V gene specifies MDHEN as CDR1 and SYDVKM as CDR2.